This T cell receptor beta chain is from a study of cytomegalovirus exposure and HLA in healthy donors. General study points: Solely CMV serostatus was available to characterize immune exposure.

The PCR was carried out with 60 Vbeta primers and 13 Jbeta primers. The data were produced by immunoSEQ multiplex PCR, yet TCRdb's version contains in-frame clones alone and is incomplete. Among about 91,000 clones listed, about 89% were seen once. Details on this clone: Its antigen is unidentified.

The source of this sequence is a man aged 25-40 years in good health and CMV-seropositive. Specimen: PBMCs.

CDR3 protein: CASSRLAVTGELFF. CDR3 in DNA: TGTGCCAGCAGTCGCCTAGCGGTCACCGGGGAGCTGTTTTTT. The chain carries TRBV28 and TRBJ2-2; 7 bases match TRBD2. Trimming cost V 5 bases and J 4 bases; bases outside gene matches: 4. This CDR3 spans 14 amino acids. Germline CDR1 is MDHEN and CDR2 is SYDVKM.